This T cell receptor beta chain was sequenced for a study of OX40 agonist ivuxolimab in advanced cancers. Measured with immunoSEQ multiplex PCR; TCRdb has only the in-frame clones, and not every one. The profile shows roughly 46,000 clones, more than 65% of them singletons. The CDR3 sequence is 14 residues long. V gave up 7 bases and J gave up 2 bases; unmatched junction bases: 6. The germline CDR1 and CDR2 sequences are MGHRA and YSYEKL. The receptor was derived from an adult with an advanced solid tumor such as melanoma, head and neck, liver or kidney cancer. The input for sequencing was CD4+ or CD8+ T cells sorted from blood, taken in a trial of the OX40 agonist ivuxolimab. The V call is TRBV4-1, the J call TRBJ2-3, with TRBD2 matching over 7 bases. CDR3 residues: CASNPSGVTDTQYF. The CDR3 DNA reads TGCGCCAGCAACCCAAGCGGGGTCACAGATACGCAGTATTTT.